The clone carrying this TCR beta chain was detected many times. The data stem from a study of blood T cell repertoires in COVID-19. Overall study context: Researchers got acute and convalescent COVID-19 samples from the United States, Italy and Spain.

V gave up 4 bases and J gave up 5 bases; unmatched junction bases: 8. Germline V gives CDR1 SGHVS, CDR2 FQNEAQ. This CDR3 has 15 amino acids. Only in-frame clones appear in the TCRdb table, and some are missing; sequencing was by immunoSEQ multiplex PCR. This sample has about 140,000 clones, with less than 90% found just once. The rearrangement links TRBV7-8 to TRBJ1-2, with 9 bases identical to TRBD1. This sequence originates from a man between 25 and 39 years old with COVID-19, enrolled during active disease. Sequenced material: peripheral blood. CDR3 amino acids: CASSSRTGEGYGYTF. The CDR3 DNA reads TGTGCCAGCAGCTCGCGGACAGGGGAGGGATATGGCTACACCTTC.